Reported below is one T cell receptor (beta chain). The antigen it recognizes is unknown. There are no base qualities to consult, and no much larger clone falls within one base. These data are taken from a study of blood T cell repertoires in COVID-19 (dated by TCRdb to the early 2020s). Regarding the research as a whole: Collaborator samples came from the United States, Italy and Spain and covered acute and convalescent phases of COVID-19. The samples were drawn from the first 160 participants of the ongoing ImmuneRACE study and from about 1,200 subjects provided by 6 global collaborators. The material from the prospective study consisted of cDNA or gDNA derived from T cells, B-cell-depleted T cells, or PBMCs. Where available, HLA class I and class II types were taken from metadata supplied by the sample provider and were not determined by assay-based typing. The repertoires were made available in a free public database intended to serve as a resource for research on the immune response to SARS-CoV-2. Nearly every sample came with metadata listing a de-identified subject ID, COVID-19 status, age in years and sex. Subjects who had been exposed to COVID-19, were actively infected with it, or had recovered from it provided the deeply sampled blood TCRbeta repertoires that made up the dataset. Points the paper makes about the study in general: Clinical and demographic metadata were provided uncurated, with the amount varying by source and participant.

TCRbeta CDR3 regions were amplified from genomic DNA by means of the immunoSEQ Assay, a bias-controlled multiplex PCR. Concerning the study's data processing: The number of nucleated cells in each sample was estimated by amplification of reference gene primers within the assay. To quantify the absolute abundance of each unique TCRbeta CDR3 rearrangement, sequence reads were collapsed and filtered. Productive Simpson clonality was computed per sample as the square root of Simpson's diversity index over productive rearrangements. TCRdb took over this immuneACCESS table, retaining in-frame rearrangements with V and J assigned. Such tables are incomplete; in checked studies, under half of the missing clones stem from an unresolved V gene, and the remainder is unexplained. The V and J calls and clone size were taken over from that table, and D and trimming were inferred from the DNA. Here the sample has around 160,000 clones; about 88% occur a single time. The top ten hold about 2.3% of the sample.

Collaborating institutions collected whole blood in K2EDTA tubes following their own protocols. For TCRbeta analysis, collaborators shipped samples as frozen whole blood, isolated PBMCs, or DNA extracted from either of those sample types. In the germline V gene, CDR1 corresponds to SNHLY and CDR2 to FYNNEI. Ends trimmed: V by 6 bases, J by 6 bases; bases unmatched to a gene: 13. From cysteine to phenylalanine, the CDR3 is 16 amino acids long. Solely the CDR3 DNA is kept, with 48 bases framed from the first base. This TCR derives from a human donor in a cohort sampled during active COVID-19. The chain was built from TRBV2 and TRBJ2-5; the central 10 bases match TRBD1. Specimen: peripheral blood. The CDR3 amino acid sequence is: CASSPKGLDRGKTQYF. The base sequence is TGTGCCAGCAGCCCGAAGGGCTTGGACAGGGGGAAGACCCAGTACTTC.